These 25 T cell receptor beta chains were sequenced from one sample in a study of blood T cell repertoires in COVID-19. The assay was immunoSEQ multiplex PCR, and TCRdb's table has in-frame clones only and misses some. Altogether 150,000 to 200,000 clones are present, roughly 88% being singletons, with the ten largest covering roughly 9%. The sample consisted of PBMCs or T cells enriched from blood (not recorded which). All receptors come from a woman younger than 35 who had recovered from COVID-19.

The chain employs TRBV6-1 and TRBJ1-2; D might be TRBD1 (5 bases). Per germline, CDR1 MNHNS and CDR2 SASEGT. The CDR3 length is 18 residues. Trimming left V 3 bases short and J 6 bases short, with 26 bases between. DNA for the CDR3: TGTGCCAGCAGTGAGTACCCCCGTCCAGGGTTCCAGGGAAATGGCTACACCTTC. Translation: CASSEYPRPGFQGNGYTF.

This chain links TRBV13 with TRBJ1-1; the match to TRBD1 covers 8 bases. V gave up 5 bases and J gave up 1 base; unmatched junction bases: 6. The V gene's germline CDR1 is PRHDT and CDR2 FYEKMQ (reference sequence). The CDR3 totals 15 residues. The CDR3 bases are TGTGCCAGCAGCCCCCGGACAGGGAAGAACACTGAAGCTTTCTTT. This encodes CASSPRTGKNTEAFF.

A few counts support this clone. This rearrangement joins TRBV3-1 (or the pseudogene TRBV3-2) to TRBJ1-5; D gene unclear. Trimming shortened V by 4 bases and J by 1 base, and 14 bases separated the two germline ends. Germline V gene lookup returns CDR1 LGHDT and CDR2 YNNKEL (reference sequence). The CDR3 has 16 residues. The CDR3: CASSPPGGMSNQPQHF. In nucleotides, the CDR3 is TGTGCCAGCAGCCCCCCCGGCGGGATGAGCAATCAGCCCCAGCATTTT.

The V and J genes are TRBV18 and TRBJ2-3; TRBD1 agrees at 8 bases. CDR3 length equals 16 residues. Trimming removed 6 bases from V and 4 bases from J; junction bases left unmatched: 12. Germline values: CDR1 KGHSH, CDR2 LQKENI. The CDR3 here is CASSRQDRDAADTQYF. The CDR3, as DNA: TGTGCCAGCTCCCGGCAGGACAGGGACGCCGCAGATACGCAGTATTTT.

CDR3 region: CASSLTDTQYF. The CDR3 DNA follows: TGTGCCAGCAGCCTCACAGATACGCAGTATTTT. The chain links TRBV12-3 or TRBV12-4 to TRBJ2-3; no definite D call. The V gene lost 6 bases and the J gene lost 2 bases, with 3 bases spanning the gap. The CDR3 runs 11 residues.

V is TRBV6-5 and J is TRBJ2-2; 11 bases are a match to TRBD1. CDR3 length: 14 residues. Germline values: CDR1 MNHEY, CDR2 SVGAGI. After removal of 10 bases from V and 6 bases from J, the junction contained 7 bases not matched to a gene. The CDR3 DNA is TGTGCCACTACCGGGACAGGGGGTGCCGGGGAGCTGTTTTTT. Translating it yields CATTGTGGAGELFF.

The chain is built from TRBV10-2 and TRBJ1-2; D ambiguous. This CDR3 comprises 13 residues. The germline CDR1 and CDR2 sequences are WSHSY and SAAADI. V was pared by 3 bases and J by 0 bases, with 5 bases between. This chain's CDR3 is CASSDTPNYGYTF. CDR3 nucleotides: TGCGCCAGCAGTGACACACCTAACTATGGCTACACCTTC.

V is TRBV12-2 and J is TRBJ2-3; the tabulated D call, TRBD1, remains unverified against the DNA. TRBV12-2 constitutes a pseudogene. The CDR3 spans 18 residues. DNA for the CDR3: TGTGCAAGTCGCTCCCGGGACAGGGATTTAATTGGGACAGATACGCAGTATTTT. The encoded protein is CASRSRDRDLIGTDTQYF.

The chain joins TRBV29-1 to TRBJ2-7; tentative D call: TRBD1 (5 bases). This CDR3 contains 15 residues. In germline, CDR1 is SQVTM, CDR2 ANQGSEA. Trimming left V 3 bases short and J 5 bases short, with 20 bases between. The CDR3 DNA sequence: TGCAGCGTTGACGACCCGCTTAACAGGAACCACGAGCAGTACTTC. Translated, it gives CSVDDPLNRNHEQYF.

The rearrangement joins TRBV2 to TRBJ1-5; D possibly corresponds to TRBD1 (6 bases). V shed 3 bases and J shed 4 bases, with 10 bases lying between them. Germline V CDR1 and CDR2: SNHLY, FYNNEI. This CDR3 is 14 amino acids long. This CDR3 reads CASSDLRGNQPQHF. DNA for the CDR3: TGTGCCAGCAGTGATCTAAGGGGGAATCAGCCCCAGCATTTT.

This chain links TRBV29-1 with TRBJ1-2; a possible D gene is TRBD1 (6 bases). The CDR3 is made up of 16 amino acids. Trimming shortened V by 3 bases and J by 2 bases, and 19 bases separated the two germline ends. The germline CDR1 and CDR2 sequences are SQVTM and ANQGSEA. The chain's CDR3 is CSVDRDKDTRNYGYTF. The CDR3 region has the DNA TGCAGCGTTGATCGGGACAAGGACACAAGGAACTATGGCTACACCTTC. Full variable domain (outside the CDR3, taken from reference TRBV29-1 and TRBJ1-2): SAVISQKPSRDICQRGTSLTIQCQVDSQVTMMFWYRQQPGQSLTLIATANQGSEATYESGFVIDKFPISRPNLTFSTLTVSNMSPEDSSIYLCSVDRDKDTRNYGYTFGSGTRLTVV.

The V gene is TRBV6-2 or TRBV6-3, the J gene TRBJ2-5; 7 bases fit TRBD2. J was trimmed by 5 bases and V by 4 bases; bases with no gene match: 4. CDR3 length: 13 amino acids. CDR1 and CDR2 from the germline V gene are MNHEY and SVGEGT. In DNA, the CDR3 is TGTGCCAGCAGTTTCGGGAGGCGGGAGACCCAGTACTTC. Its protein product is CASSFGRRETQYF.

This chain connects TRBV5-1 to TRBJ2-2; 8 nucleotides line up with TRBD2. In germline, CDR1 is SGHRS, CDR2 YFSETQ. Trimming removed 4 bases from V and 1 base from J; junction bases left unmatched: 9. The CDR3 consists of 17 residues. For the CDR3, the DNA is TGCGCCAGCAGCCGATCTCCAAGCGGGGGGAACACCGGGGAGCTGTTTTTT. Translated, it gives CASSRSPSGGNTGELFF.

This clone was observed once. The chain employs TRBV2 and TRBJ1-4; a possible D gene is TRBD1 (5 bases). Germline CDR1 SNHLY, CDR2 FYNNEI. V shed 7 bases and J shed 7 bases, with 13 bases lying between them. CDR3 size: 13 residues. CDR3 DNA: TGTGCCAGCAAGGGGCAGGCCCGTGAAAAACTGTTTTTT. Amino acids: CASKGQAREKLFF.

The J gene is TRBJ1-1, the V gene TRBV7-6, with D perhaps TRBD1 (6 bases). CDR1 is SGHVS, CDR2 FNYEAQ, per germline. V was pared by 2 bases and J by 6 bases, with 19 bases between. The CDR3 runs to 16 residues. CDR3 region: CASSLLSTGTVAEAFF. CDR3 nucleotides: TGTGCCAGCAGCTTACTGTCAACAGGGACGGTGGCTGAAGCTTTCTTT.

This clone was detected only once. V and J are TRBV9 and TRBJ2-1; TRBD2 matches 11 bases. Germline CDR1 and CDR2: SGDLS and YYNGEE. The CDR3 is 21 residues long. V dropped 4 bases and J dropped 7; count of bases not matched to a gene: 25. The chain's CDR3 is CASSQKPSRTFLAGGQNEQFF. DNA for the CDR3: TGTGCCAGCAGCCAAAAGCCCTCACGAACCTTCCTAGCGGGAGGACAAAATGAGCAGTTCTTC. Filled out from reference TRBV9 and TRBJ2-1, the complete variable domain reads DSGVTQTPKHLITATGQRVTLRCSPRSGDLSVYWYQQSLDQGLQFLIQYYNGEERAKGNILERFSAQQFPDLHSELNLSSLELGDSALYFCASSQKPSRTFLAGGQNEQFFGPGTRLTVL.

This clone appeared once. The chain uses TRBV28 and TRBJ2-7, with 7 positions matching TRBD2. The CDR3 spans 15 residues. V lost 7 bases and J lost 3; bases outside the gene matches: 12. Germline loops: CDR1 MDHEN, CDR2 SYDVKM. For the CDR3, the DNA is TGTGCCAGCACAGACCCGATGCGGGGGTACTACGAGCAGTACTTC. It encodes CASTDPMRGYYEQYF.

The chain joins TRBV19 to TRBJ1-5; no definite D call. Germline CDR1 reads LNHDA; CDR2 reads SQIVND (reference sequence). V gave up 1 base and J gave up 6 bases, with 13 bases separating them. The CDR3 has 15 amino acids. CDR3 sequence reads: CASSIAVEVSQPQHF. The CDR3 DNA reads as TGTGCCAGTAGTATAGCTGTAGAAGTGAGTCAGCCCCAGCATTTT.

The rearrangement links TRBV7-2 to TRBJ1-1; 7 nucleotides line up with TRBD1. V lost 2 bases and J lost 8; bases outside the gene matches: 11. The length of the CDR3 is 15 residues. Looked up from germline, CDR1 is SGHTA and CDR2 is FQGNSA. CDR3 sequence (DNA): TGTGCCAGCAGCTTATGGGCGGTTTTGGGACAGGAAGCTTTCTTT. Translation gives CASSLWAVLGQEAFF.

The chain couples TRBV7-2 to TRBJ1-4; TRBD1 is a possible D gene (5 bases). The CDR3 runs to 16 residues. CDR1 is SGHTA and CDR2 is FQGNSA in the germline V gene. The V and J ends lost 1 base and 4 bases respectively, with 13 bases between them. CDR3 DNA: TGTGCCAGCAGCTTAGGGTGGCAGGGCTTTAATGAAAAACTGTTTTTT. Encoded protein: CASSLGWQGFNEKLFF. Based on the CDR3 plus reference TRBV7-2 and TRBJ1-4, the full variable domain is GAGVSQSPSNKVTEKGKDVELRCDPISGHTALYWYRQSLGQGLEFLIYFQGNSAPDKSGLPSDRFSAERTGGSVSTLTIQRTQQEDSAVYLCASSLGWQGFNEKLFFGSGTQLSVL.

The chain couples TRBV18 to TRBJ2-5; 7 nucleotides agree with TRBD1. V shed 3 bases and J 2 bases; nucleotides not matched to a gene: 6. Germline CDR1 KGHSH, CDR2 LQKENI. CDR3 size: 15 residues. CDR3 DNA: TGTGCCAGCTCACCGCGGACAGGACGACAAGAGACCCAGTACTTC. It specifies CASSPRTGRQETQYF.

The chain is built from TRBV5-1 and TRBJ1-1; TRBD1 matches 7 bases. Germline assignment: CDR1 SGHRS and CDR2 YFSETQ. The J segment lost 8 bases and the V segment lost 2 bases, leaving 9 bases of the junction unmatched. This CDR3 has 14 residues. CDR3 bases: TGCGCCAGCAGCTTTATCGCCAAGGACAGGGAAGCTTTCTTT. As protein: CASSFIAKDREAFF.

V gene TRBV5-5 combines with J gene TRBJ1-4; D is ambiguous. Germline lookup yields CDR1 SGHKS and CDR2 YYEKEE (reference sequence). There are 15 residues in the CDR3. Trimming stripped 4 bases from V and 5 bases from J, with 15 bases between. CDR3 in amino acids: CASSVRYPGNEKLFF. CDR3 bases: TGTGCCAGCAGCGTCAGGTATCCTGGGAATGAAAAACTGTTTTTT.

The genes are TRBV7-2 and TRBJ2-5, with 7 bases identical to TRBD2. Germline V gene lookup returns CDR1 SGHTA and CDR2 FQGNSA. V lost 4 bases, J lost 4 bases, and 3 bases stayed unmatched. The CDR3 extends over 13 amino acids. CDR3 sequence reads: CASSSERGETQYF. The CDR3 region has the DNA TGTGCCAGCAGCTCAGAGCGGGGAGAGACCCAGTACTTC.

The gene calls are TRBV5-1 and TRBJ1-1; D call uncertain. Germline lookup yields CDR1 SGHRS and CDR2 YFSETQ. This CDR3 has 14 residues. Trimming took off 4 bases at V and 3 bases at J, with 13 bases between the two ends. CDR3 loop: CASSPSFRDTEAFF. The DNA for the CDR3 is TGCGCCAGCAGCCCCTCTTTCCGGGACACTGAAGCTTTCTTT.